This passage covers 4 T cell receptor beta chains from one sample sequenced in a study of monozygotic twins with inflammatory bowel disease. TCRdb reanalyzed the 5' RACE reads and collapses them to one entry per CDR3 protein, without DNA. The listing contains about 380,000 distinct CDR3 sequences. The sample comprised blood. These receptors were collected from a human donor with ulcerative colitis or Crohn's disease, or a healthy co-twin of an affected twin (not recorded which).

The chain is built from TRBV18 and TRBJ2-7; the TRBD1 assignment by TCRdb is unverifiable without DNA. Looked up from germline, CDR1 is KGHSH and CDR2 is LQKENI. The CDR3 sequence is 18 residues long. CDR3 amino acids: CASSPIQRRTGANNEQYF.

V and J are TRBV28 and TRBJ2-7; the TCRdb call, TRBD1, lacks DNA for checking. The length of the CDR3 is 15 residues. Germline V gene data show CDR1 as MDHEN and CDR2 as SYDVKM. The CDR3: CASSPPNSGAYEQYF.

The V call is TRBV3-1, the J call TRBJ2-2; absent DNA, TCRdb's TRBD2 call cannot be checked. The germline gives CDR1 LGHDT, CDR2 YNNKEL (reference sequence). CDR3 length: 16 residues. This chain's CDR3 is CASSQDSGDYTGELFF.

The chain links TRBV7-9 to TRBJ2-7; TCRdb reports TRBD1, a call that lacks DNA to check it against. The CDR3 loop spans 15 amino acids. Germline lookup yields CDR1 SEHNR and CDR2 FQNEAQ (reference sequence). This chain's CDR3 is CASSLRQGIHYEQYF.